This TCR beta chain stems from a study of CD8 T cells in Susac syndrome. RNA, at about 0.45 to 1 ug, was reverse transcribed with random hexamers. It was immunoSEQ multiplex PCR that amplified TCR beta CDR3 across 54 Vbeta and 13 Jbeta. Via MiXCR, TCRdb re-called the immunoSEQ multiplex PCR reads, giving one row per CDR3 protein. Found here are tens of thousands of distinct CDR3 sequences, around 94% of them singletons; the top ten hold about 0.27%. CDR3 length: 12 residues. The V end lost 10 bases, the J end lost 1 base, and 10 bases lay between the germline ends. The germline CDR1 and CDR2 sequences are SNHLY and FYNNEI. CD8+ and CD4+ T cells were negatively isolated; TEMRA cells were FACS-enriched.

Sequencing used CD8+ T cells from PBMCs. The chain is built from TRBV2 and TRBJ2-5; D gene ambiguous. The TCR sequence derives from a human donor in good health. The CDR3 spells CAILSSQETQYF. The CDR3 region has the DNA TGTGCCATCCTTAGCTCCCAAGAGACCCAGTACTTC.